This T cell receptor (beta chain) was observed in a study of high-grade serous ovarian cancer treatment subgroups. Tumor samples were taken before definitive surgery or chemotherapy. Trimming left V 3 bases short and J 1 base short, with 11 bases between. The CDR3 runs 16 residues. Per germline, CDR1 SGDLS and CDR2 YYNGEE. Produced via immunoSEQ multiplex PCR; TCRdb's table is partial and in-frame only. The sample yields thousands of clones, over 70% seen once. The source is a human donor with high-grade serous ovarian cancer. The source material was tumor tissue. The rearrangement uses TRBV9 and TRBJ2-6; no reliable D call. As DNA, the CDR3 is TGTGCCAGCAGCGGAGGACCGAGGTCTGGGGCCAACGTCCTGACTTTC. The encoded protein is CASSGGPRSGANVLTF.